The 4 T cell receptor beta chains below come from one sample, sequenced in a study of shared clonotypes between healthy human individuals. CD45RO negativity and positive selection for CCR7 defined naive CD8 cells, a population that excluded terminally differentiated effector memory CD45RA+ cells. Produced via immunoSEQ multiplex PCR; TCRdb's table is partial and in-frame only. In the table there are fewer than 850,000 clones, about 96% of which are singletons. Sequencing was carried out using naive CD8+ T cells sorted from blood. These receptors all stem from a man younger than 45 in good health.

V and J are TRBV28 and TRBJ2-5; 8 positions agree with TRBD1. V lost 10 bases, J lost 1 base, and 11 bases stayed unmatched. Germline V gene sequence: CDR1 MDHEN, CDR2 SYDVKM. This CDR3 has 15 amino acids. The CDR3 region is CATTSWDRSQETQYF. CDR3 nucleotide sequence: TGTGCCACTACTAGTTGGGACAGGAGCCAAGAGACCCAGTACTTC.

The rearrangement joins TRBV5-5 to TRBJ2-7; D is undetermined. Germline V gene data show CDR1 as SGHKS and CDR2 as YYEKEE (reference sequence). Trimming shortened V by 2 bases and J by 1 base, and 10 bases separated the two germline ends. The CDR3 sequence is 14 residues long. Here the CDR3 DNA reads TGTGCCAGCAGCTTTGTCGACGGATCCTACGAGCAGTACTTC. Amino acids: CASSFVDGSYEQYF.

The CDR3 is CASSLFYGSDEQYF. The CDR3 DNA reads TGTGCCAGCAGTTTATTTTACGGGAGCGACGAGCAGTACTTC. This chain connects TRBV27 to TRBJ2-7, with D maybe TRBD2 (6 bases). Germline CDR1 MNHEY, CDR2 SMNVEV (reference sequence). The CDR3 is made up of 14 amino acids. The V end was cut by 1 base, the J end by 5 bases, with 12 bases between.

The chain recombines TRBV11-2 with TRBJ2-7; 15 bases are a match to TRBD2. This CDR3 contains 16 residues. V gave up 1 base and J gave up 7 bases; unmatched junction bases: 5. Germline V lookup: CDR1 SGHAT, CDR2 FQNNGV. The CDR3 coding sequence is TGTGCCAGCAGCTTAGTAGGGACTAGCGGGAGGCTAGAGCAGTACTTC. This codes for CASSLVGTSGRLEQYF. Variable domain in full (rest from reference TRBV11-2 and TRBJ2-7): EAGVAQSPRYKIIEKRQSVAFWCNPISGHATLYWYQQILGQGPKLLIQFQNNGVVDDSQLPKDRFSAERLKGVDSTLKIQPAKLEDSAVYLCASSLVGTSGRLEQYFGPGTRLTVT.